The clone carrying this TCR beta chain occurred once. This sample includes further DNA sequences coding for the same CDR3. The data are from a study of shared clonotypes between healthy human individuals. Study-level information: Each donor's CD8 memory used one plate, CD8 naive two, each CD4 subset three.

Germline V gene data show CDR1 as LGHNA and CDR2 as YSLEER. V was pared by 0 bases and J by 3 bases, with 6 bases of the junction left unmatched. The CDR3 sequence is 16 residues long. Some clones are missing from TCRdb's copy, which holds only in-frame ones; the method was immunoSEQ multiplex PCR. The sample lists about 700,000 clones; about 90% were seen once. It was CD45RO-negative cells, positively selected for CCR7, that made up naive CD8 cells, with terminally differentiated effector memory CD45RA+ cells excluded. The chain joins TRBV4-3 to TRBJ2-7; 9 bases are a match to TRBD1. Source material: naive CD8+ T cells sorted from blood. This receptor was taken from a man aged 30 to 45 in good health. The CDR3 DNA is TGCGCCAGCAGCCAAGACAGGGGACAGGGCCTCTACGAGCAGTACTTC. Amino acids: CASSQDRGQGLYEQYF.